This T cell receptor (beta chain) was identified during a study of blood T cell repertoires in COVID-19 (dated by TCRdb to 2018 to 2020). General notes on the study: Samples covering the acute and convalescent phases of COVID-19 were provided by collaborators in the United States, Italy and Spain. The material from the prospective study consisted of cDNA or gDNA derived from T cells, B-cell-depleted T cells, or PBMCs. Deeply sampled blood TCRbeta repertoires from subjects exposed to, actively infected with, or recovered from COVID-19 were included in the dataset. The repertoires were made available in a free public database intended to serve as a resource for research on the immune response to SARS-CoV-2. Samples came from the ongoing ImmuneRACE study (first 160 participants) plus 1,254 subjects from 6 global collaborators. Nearly every sample came with metadata listing a de-identified subject ID, COVID-19 status, age in years and sex. Where available, HLA class I and class II types were taken from metadata supplied by the sample provider and were not determined by assay-based typing. Overall study outcomes, separate from this receptor: The amount of clinical and demographic metadata varied by source and participant and was provided uncurated.

Points on this clone: Its binding antigen is unknown. No clone much larger than this one lies a single base away; base qualities are absent.

V is cut by 0 bases and J by 7 bases, and the space between the germline ends is 16 bases. CDR1 and CDR2, looked up from the germline V gene (reference sequence), are SGHNT and YYREEE. Spanning cysteine to phenylalanine, the CDR3 consists of 16 amino acids. Only the CDR3 portion is preserved as DNA: 48 bases, with reading frame beginning at the first base. Whole blood was collected in K2EDTA tubes by collaborating institutions according to the institutions' own protocols. For TCRbeta analysis, collaborator samples were shipped as frozen whole blood, as isolated PBMCs, or as DNA extracted from either sample type. TCRbeta CDR3 regions were amplified from genomic DNA using the immunoSEQ Assay, a bias-controlled multiplex PCR. The paper's processing steps were these. The number of nucleated cells in each sample was estimated from the amplification of reference gene primers within the assay. To quantify the absolute abundance of each unique TCRbeta CDR3 rearrangement, sequence reads were collapsed and filtered. For each sample, productive Simpson clonality was calculated as the square root of Simpson's diversity index across productive rearrangements. TCRdb took this table from immuneACCESS and kept in-frame rearrangements with V and J called. Such tables lack part of the clones; where checked against another copy, unresolved V genes explain under half of the gap, and the rest is unexplained. V and J calls and clone size are copied from that table; D and trimming were computed from the DNA. The sample yields roughly 410,000 clones; more than 70% were counted once. The top ten clonotypes cover around 1.2% of the sample.

Sequencing was carried out using peripheral blood. This receptor was obtained from a man in his forties with acute or convalescent COVID-19. The V gene is TRBV5-4 and the J gene is TRBJ2-2; TRBD1 is a possible D gene, resting on 5 matching bases. The bases read TGTGCCAGCAGCTTGGGCAGGGCGACGAGGAACGGGGAGCTGTTTTTT. It encodes CASSLGRATRNGELFF. Joined to the reference TRBV5-4 and TRBJ2-2 proteins, this CDR3 gives the full variable domain: ETGVTQSPTHLIKTRGQQVTLRCSSQSGHNTVSWYQQALGQGPQFIFQYYREEENGRGNFPPRFSGLQFPNYSSELNVNALELDDSALYLCASSLGRATRNGELFFGEGSRLTVL.